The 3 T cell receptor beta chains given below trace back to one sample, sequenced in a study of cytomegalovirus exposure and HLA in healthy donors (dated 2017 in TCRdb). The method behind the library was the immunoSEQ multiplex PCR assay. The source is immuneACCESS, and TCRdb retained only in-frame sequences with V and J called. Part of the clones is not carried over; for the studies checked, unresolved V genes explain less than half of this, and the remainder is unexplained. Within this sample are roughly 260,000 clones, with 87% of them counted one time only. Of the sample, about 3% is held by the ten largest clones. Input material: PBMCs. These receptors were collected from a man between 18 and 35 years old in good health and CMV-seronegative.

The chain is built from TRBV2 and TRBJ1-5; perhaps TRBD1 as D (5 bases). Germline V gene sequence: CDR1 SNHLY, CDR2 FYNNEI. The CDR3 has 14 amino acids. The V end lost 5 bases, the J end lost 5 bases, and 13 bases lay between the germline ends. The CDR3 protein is CASSSERGYQPQHF. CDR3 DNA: TGTGCCAGCAGTAGCGAACGGGGGTATCAGCCCCAGCATTTT.

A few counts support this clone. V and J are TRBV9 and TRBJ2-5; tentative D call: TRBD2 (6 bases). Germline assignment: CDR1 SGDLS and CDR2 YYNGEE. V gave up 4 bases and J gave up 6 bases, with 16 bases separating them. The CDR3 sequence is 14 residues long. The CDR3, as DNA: TGTGCCAGCAGCACCTCTAGCGCTGGGAAGACCCAGTACTTC. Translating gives CASSTSSAGKTQYF.

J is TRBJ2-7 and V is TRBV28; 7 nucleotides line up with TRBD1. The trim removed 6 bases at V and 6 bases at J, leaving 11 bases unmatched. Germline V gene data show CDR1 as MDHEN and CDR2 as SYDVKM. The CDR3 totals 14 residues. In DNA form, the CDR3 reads TGTGCCAGCAGGCGCATTCGGGACAGCTCCGAGCAGTACTTC. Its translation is CASRRIRDSSEQYF.